This T cell receptor beta chain was captured by sequencing in a study of blood T cell repertoires in COVID-19 (dated by TCRdb to the early 2020s). Turning to the overall study: The collaborator samples originated in the United States, Italy and Spain and spanned the acute and convalescent phases of COVID-19. The material from the prospective study consisted of cDNA or gDNA derived from T cells, B-cell-depleted T cells, or PBMCs. Deeply sampled blood TCRbeta repertoires from subjects exposed to, actively infected with, or recovered from COVID-19 were included in the dataset. A freely available public database, intended as a resource for researchers studying the immune response to SARS-CoV-2, is where the repertoires were released. The samples were drawn from the first 160 participants of the ongoing ImmuneRACE study and from 1,254 subjects provided by 6 global collaborators. A de-identified subject ID, COVID-19 status, age in years and sex were almost always included in the sample metadata. Where available, HLA class I and class II types were obtained from metadata supplied by the sample provider rather than from assay-based typing. Summary of the overall study and its limitations: The quantity of clinical and demographic metadata differed by source and by participant and was supplied without curation.

Collaborating institutions collected whole blood in K2EDTA tubes following their own protocols. For TCRbeta analysis, collaborators shipped samples in one of three forms: frozen whole blood, isolated PBMCs, or DNA extracted from either of those sample types. Notes on this clone: Which antigen it targets is not known. No clone much larger than this one lies a single base away; base qualities are absent.

TCRbeta CDR3 regions were amplified from genomic DNA using the immunoSEQ Assay, a bias-controlled multiplex PCR. The authors' analysis ran thus. The number of nucleated cells in each sample was estimated by amplification of reference gene primers within the assay. To quantify the absolute abundance of each unique TCRbeta CDR3 rearrangement, sequence reads were collapsed and filtered. Productive Simpson clonality was computed per sample as the square root of Simpson's diversity index over productive rearrangements. TCRdb holds this immuneACCESS table with in-frame rearrangements only. Some clones are missing; in checked studies, unresolved V genes explain under half, and the rest has no known cause. That table furnishes V, J and clone size, whereas the DNA furnished D and trimming. This sample gives more than 200,000 clones in total; 84% of them show up just once. The ten most abundant clones make up under 5% of the sample.

From cysteine to phenylalanine, the CDR3 is 15 amino acids long. Left in the record is the CDR3 DNA by itself, 45 bases read in frame from the first base. Unmatched junction bases come to 14, with V trimmed by 6 bases and J by 9 bases. According to the germline V gene, CDR1 reads MGHRA and CDR2 reads YSYEKL. Specimen: peripheral blood. In this chain, TRBV4-1 is recombined with TRBJ2-1; TRBD2 agrees with 7 junctional bases. The origin of this receptor is a man aged 60 to 69 with acute or convalescent COVID-19. The CDR3 has the sequence CASSLGLGGSSEQFF. The nucleotides are TGCGCCAGCAGTCTAGGTCTTGGCGGGAGTTCTGAGCAGTTCTTC.